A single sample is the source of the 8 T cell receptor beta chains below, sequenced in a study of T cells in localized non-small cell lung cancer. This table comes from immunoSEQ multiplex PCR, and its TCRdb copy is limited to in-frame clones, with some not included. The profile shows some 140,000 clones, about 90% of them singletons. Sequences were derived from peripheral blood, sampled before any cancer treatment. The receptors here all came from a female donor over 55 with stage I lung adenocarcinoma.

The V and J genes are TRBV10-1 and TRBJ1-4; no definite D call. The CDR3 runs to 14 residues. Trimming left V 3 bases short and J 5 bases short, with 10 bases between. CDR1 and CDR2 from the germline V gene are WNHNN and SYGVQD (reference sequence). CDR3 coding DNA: TGCGCCAGCAGTGATACCGGGCCGAATGAAAAACTGTTTTTT. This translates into CASSDTGPNEKLFF.

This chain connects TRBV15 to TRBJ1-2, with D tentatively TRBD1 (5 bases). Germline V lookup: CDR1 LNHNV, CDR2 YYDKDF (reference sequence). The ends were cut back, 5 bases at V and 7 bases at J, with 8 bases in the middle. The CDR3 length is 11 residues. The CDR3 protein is CATSPGAGYTF. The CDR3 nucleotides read TGTGCCACCAGCCCTGGGGCTGGCTACACCTTC.

The CDR3 spells CASSQSGTGNGEQYF. The CDR3 nucleotides are TGTGCCAGCTCACAGTCCGGGACAGGAAATGGCGAGCAGTACTTC. This chain connects TRBV18 to TRBJ2-7; 8 bases align to TRBD1. The CDR3 sequence is 15 residues long. Germline V gene sequence: CDR1 KGHSH, CDR2 LQKENI. Trimming at V came to 4 bases and at J to 6 bases, leaving 11 bases not matched to a gene.

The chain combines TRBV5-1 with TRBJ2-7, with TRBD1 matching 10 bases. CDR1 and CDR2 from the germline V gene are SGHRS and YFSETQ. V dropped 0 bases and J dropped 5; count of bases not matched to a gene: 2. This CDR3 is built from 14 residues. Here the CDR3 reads CASSLGTGGDEQYF. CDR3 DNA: TGCGCCAGCAGCTTGGGGACAGGGGGTGACGAGCAGTACTTC.

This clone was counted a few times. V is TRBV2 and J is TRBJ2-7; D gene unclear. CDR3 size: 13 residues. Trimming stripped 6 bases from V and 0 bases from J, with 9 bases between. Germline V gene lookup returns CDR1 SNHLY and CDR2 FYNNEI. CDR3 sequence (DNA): TGTGCCAGCAGCGCTGATAGCTCCTACGAGCAGTACTTC. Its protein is CASSADSSYEQYF.

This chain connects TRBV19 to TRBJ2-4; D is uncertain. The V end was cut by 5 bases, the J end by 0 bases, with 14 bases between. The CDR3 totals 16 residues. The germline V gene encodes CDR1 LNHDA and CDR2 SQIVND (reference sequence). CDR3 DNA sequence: TGTGCCAGTAGTCCTACCCCGCCCTTAGCCAAAAACATTCAGTACTTC. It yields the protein CASSPTPPLAKNIQYF. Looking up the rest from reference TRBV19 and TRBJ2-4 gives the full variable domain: DGGITQSPKYLFRKEGQNVTLSCEQNLNHDAMYWYRQDPGQGLRLIYYSQIVNDFQKGDIAEGYSVSREKKESFPLTVTSAQKNPTAFYLCASSPTPPLAKNIQYFGAGTRLSVL.

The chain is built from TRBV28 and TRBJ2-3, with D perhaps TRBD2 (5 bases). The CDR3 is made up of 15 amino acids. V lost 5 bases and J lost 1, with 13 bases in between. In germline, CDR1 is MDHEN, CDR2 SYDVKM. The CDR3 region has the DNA TGTGCCAGCAGTACCCTAGGTAGCGGCACAGATACGCAGTATTTT. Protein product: CASSTLGSGTDTQYF.

In DNA form, the CDR3 reads TGTGCCAGCAACAAGGGACGGAACTATGGCTACACCTTC. This codes for CASNKGRNYGYTF. The chain carries TRBV6-5 and TRBJ1-2, with D tentatively TRBD1 (5 bases). The germline V gene has CDR1 MNHEY and CDR2 SVGAGI. V was cut by 7 bases and J by 2 bases, with 11 bases left in between. The CDR3 is 13 amino acids.